The source of this TCR beta chain is a study of cytomegalovirus exposure and HLA in healthy donors. Findings and caveats of the study: A later analysis reported that several of the most significant clusters appeared to be linked to common viral pathogens, among them Epstein-Barr virus. The productive fraction for most TCR beta V segments was about 90% or about 30% in an earlier analysis.

To note about this clone: The antigen is undetermined.

V was clipped by 4 bases and J by 1 base, with 14 bases between them. CDR3 size: 15 residues. Germline CDR1 and CDR2: MNHNS and SASEGT. The PCR employed 60 Vbeta primers together with 13 Jbeta primers. Assay used: immunoSEQ multiplex PCR; TCRdb lists only in-frame clones, some missing. The sample's table shows fewer than 100,000 clones. The receptor was isolated from a man aged 50 to 60 in good health and CMV-seronegative. The source material was PBMCs. The chain combines TRBV6-1 with TRBJ2-7, with a possible D match to TRBD2 (6 bases). CDR3 protein: CASSGTGTFSYEQYF. The CDR3 DNA reads TGTGCCAGCAGTGGAACCGGGACTTTTTCCTACGAGCAGTACTTC.